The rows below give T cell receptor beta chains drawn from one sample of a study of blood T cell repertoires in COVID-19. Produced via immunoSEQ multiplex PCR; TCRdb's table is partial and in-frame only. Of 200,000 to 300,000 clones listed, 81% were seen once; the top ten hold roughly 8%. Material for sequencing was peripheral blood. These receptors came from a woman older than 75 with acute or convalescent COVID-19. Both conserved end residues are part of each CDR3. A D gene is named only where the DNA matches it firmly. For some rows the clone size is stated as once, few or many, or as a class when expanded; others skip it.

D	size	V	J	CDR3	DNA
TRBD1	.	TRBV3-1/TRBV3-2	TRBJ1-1	CATEGARDTEAFF	TGTGCCACAGAGGGGGCGCGGGACACTGAAGCTTTCTTT
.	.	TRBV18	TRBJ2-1	CASSPGRYEQFF	TGTGCCAGCTCACCAGGCAGATATGAGCAGTTCTTC
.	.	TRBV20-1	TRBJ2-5	CSVPTGETQYF	TGCAGTGTTCCGACGGGGGAGACCCAGTACTTC
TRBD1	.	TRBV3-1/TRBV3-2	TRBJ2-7	CASSRQGIGYEQYF	TGTGCCAGCAGCCGACAGGGGATTGGTTACGAGCAGTACTTC
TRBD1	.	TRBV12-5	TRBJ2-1	CASGLMTGYEQFF	TGTGCTAGTGGTTTGATGACAGGGTATGAGCAGTTCTTC
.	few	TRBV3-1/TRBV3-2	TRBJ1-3	CASSQVVTTGSGNTIYF	TGTGCCAGCAGCCAAGTTGTTACGACGGGCTCTGGAAACACCATATATTTT
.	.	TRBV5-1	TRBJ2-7	CASSPQGGTYEQYF	TGCGCCAGCAGCCCGCAAGGAGGCACCTACGAGCAGTACTTC
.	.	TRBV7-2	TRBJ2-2	CASSANYWFDDTGELFF	TGTGCCAGCAGCGCCAACTACTGGTTCGACGACACCGGGGAGCTGTTTTTT
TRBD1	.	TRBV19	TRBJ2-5	CASGPGTGVQETQYF	TGTGCCAGTGGACCCGGGACAGGGGTCCAAGAGACCCAGTACTTC
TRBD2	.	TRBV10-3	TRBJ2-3	CAISGSGGSTDTQYF	TGTGCCATCAGTGGCAGCGGGGGAAGCACAGATACGCAGTATTTT
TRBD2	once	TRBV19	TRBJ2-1	CASSIVLGRGGRRNEQFF	TGTGCCAGTAGTATAGTGTTAGGGCGGGGGGGCCGCCGCAATGAGCAGTTCTTC
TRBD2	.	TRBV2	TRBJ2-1	CASSGEVAGDNEQFF	TGTGCCAGCAGCGGCGAGGTAGCGGGGGATAATGAGCAGTTCTTC
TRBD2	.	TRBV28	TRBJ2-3	CASASAGGPGDTQYF	TGTGCCAGCGCCAGCGCGGGAGGGCCAGGAGATACGCAGTATTTT
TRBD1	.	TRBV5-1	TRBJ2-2	CASSFLTGGTGELFF	TGCGCCAGCAGCTTCTTGACAGGGGGGACCGGGGAGCTGTTTTTT
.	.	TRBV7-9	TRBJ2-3	CASIGGAMSTDTQYF	TGTGCCAGCATTGGGGGGGCGATGAGCACAGATACGCAGTATTTT
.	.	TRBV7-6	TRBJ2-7	CASSLGTGFFYEQYF	TGTGCCAGCAGCTTAGGCACAGGGTTTTTCTACGAGCAGTACTTC
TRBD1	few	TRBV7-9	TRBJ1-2	CASSIRQGNYGYTF	TGTGCCAGCAGCATAAGACAGGGAAACTATGGCTACACCTTC
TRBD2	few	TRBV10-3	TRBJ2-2	CAISDGGGVTGELFF	TGTGCCATCAGTGATGGGGGAGGGGTCACCGGGGAGCTGTTTTTT
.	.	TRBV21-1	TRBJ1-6	CASSTYRDPDSPLHF	TGTGCCAGCAGCACGTACAGGGATCCAGATTCACCCCTCCACTTT
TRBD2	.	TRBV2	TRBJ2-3	CASSDPGLANTDTQYF	TGTGCCAGCAGTGATCCGGGACTAGCGAACACAGATACGCAGTATTTT
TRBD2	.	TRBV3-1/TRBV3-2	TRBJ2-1	CASSPMTSGGGREQFF	TGTGCCAGCAGCCCGATGACCAGCGGGGGGGGAAGGGAGCAGTTCTTC
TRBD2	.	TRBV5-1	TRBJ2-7	CASSLDLGSGSSYEQYF	TGCGCCAGCAGCTTGGATCTTGGTAGCGGGAGCTCCTACGAGCAGTACTTC
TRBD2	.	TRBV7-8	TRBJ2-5	CASSLARGGGQETQYF	TGTGCCAGCAGCTTAGCCAGAGGCGGGGGTCAAGAGACCCAGTACTTC
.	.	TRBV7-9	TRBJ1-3	CASSPVGSSGNTIYF	TGTGCCAGCAGCCCAGTGGGGAGCTCTGGAAACACCATATATTTT
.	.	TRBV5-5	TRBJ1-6	CASSPLSGGDSPLHF	TGTGCCAGCAGCCCTTTAAGTGGGGGCGATTCACCCCTCCACTTT
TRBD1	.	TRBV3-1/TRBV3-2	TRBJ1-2	CASSTGGVANYGYTF	TGTGCCAGCAGTACAGGGGGCGTAGCTAACTATGGCTACACCTTC
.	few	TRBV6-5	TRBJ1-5	CATKTSFLQPQHF	TGTGCCACCAAGACATCTTTTCTTCAGCCCCAGCATTTT
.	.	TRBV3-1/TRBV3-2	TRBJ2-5	CATPSGLWLAETQYF	TGTGCCACCCCGTCTGGACTGTGGCTCGCGGAGACCCAGTACTTC
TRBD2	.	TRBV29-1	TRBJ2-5	CSVVAGGQETQYF	TGCAGCGTTGTGGCGGGAGGGCAAGAGACCCAGTACTTC
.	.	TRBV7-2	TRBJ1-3	CASSLAVLSSGNTIYF	TGTGCCAGCAGCTTAGCGGTGCTAAGCTCTGGAAACACCATATATTTT
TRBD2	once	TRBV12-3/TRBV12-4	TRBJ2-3	CASKTSGTDTQYF	TGTGCCAGCAAAACTAGCGGCACAGATACGCAGTATTTT
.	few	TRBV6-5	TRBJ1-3	CASSYGRASGNTIYF	TGTGCCAGCAGTTACGGGAGGGCCTCTGGAAACACCATATATTTT
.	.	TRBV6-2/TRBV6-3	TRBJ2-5	CASSYGRGALRGETQYF	TGTGCCAGCAGTTACGGTCGGGGGGCTTTAAGGGGAGAGACCCAGTACTTC
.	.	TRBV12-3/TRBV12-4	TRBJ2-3	CASSPQGVDTQYF	TGTGCCAGCAGTCCCCAAGGGGTCGATACGCAGTATTTT
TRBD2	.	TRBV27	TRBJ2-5	CASTRSGGSGGGETQYF	TGTGCCAGCACCAGGAGTGGCGGCTCCGGGGGGGGAGAGACCCAGTACTTC
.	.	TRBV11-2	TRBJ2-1	CASSFTGGTAYNEQFF	TGTGCCAGCAGCTTCACGGGGGGGACAGCCTACAATGAGCAGTTCTTC
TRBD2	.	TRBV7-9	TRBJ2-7	CASSPGLAGHYEQYF	TGTGCCAGCAGCCCCGGACTAGCGGGACACTACGAGCAGTACTTC
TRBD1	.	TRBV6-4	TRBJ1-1	CASSDSILLGQATSMNTEAFF	TGTGCCAGCAGTGACTCGATTCTTCTGGGACAGGCAACTTCCATGAACACTGAAGCTTTCTTT
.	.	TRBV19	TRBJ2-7	CASSISTPGTGEQYF	TGTGCCAGTAGTATATCCACCCCTGGGACTGGGGAGCAGTACTTC
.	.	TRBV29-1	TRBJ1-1	CSGQAFRTEAFF	TGCAGCGGTCAAGCCTTCCGCACTGAAGCTTTCTTT
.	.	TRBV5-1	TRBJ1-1	CASSPGLGIGDTEAFF	TGCGCCAGCAGCCCGGGACTAGGTATTGGGGACACTGAAGCTTTCTTT
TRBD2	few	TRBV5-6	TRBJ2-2	CASIRRGLAGVIEGGELFF	TGTGCCAGCATCCGACGGGGACTAGCGGGAGTAATAGAAGGCGGGGAGCTGTTTTTT
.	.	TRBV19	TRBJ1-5	CASSTTQGRDPQHF	TGTGCCAGTAGTACAACACAGGGTCGGGATCCCCAGCATTTT
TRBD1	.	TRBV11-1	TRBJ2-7	CASRLTRDRYEQYF	TGTGCCAGCAGACTAACCCGGGACAGATACGAGCAGTACTTC
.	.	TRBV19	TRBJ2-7	CASSRSVFNEQYF	TGTGCCAGTAGTCGGTCTGTGTTCAACGAGCAGTACTTC
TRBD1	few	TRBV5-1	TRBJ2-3	CASRVGGQTDTQYF	TGCGCCAGCAGAGTAGGGGGACAGACAGATACGCAGTATTTT
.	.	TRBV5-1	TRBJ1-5	CASSPDGQYNQPQHF	TGCGCCAGCAGCCCCGACGGACAGTACAATCAGCCCCAGCATTTT
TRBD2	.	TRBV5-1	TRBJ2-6	CASSPIGGATGANVLTF	TGCGCCAGCAGCCCCATCGGGGGGGCCACTGGGGCCAACGTCCTGACTTTC
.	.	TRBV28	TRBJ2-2	CASSLVSVANTGELFF	TGTGCCAGCAGTTTAGTATCGGTTGCGAACACCGGGGAGCTGTTTTTT